This TCR beta chain was identified during a study of long-term antiretroviral therapy in people with HIV. The wider study: Some samples came about a decade before the 2015 immediate-ART recommendation, and these were the earliest.

Before DNA extraction, roughly 0.9-11 million cryopreserved PBMC were held in the samples. In the case of this clone: Its specificity is unknown.

Study-level points and caveats: Post-ART samples showed increased diversity that remained below transplant donor control levels. When set beside controls, HIV repertoires had CDR3 length ranges that were narrower.

Germline assignment: CDR1 MNHNS and CDR2 SASEGT. The CDR3 has 14 amino acids. Trimming at V came to 7 bases and at J to 1 base, leaving 6 bases not matched to a gene. Version v3.0 of the immunoSEQ assay was performed at survey level. Sequenced by immunoSEQ multiplex PCR; TCRdb stores in-frame clones only, minus some. The data show roughly 27,000 clones, 85% seen once. Sequences were derived from unsorted PBMCs, sampled 2.3 years after starting antiretroviral therapy. This TCR came from a middle-aged man with HIV. The rearrangement uses TRBV6-1 and TRBJ1-2, with TRBD1 matching over 7 bases. As DNA, the CDR3 is TGTGCCAGCAAGGGAGGGGGCCTTAACTATGGCTACACCTTC. Translating gives CASKGGGLNYGYTF.